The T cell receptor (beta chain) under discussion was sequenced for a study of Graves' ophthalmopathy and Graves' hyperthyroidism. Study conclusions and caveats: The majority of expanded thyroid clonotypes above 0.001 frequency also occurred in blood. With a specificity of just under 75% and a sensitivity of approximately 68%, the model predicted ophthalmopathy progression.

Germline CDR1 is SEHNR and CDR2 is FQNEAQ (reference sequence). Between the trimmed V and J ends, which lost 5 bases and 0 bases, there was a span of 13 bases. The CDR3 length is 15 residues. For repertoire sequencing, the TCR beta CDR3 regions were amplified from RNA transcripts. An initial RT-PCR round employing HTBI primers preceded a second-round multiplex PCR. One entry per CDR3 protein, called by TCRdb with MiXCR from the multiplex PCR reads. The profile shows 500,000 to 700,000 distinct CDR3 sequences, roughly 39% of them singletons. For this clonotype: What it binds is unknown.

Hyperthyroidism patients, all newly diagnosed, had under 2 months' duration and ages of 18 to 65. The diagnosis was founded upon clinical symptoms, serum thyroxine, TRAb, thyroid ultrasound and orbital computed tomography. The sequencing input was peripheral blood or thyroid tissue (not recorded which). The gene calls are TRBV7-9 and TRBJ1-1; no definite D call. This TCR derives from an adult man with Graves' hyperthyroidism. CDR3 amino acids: CASSPRLGMNTEAFF. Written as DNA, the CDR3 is TGTGCCAGCAGCCCCCGGTTAGGGATGAACACTGAAGCTTTCTTT. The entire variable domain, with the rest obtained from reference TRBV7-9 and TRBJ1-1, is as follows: DTGVSQNPRHKITKRGQNVTFRCDPISEHNRLYWYRQTLGQGPEFLTYFQNEAQLEKSRLLSDRFSAERPKGSFSTLEIQRTEQGDSAMYLCASSPRLGMNTEAFFGQGTRLTVV.